This T cell receptor beta chain was obtained from a study of shared clonotypes between healthy human individuals. Across several immunoSEQ plates, the genomic DNA of each subset was split evenly. The method was immunoSEQ multiplex PCR; TCRdb's version includes in-frame clones alone and lacks a portion of them. Of millions of clones listed, 95% were seen once; the top ten hold about 0.13%. Germline lookup yields CDR1 GTSNPN and CDR2 SVGIG (reference sequence). The CDR3 consists of 12 residues. Trimming pared 3 bases from V and 8 bases from J, leaving 10 bases between. Sequencing input: naive CD4+ T cells sorted from blood. Documented subset: CD45RA+ positively selected. The chain joins TRBV30 to TRBJ2-2, with TRBD1 as a possible D gene (6 bases). This TCR came from a man in his late teens or twenties in good health. CDR3 residues: CAWRGTGGELFF. The DNA of the CDR3 is TGTGCCTGGAGGGGTACAGGGGGGGAGCTGTTTTTT.